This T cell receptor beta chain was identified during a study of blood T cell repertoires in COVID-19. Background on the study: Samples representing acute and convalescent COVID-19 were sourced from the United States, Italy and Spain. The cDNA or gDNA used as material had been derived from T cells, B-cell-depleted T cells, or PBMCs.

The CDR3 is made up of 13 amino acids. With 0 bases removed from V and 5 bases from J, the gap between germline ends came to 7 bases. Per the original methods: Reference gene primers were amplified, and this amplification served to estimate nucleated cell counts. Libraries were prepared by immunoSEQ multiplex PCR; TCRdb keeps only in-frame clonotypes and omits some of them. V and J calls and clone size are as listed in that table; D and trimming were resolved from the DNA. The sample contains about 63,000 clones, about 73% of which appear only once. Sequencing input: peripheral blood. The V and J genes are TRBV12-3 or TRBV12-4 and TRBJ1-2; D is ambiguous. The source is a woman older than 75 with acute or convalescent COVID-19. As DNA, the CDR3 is TGTGCCAGCAGTTTAGCGGGCTATTATGGCTACACCTTC. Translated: CASSLAGYYGYTF.